These 9 T cell receptor beta chains originate from one sample sequenced in a study of PD-L1 blockade in urothelial cancer. Measured with immunoSEQ multiplex PCR; TCRdb has only the in-frame clones, and not every one. This table holds about 110,000 clones, 70% to 85% found once. Sequenced material: PBMCs, taken around atezolizumab (anti-PD-L1) treatment. Source of these receptors: a man aged 45 to 65 with urothelial cancer.

This chain's CDR3 is CASSAGQISYNEQFF. The DNA of the CDR3 is TGTGCCAGCAGCGCCGGACAGATTTCCTACAATGAGCAGTTCTTC. The chain recombines TRBV9 with TRBJ2-1; tentative D call: TRBD1 (6 bases). Germline V gene lookup returns CDR1 SGDLS and CDR2 YYNGEE. The CDR3 consists of 15 residues. V was cut by 3 bases and J by 1 base, with 11 bases left in between.

The chain uses TRBV21-1 and TRBJ2-3; the table assigns TRBD2, which was not confirmed against the DNA. TRBV21-1 is described as a pseudogene. The CDR3 extends over 18 amino acids. The DNA of the CDR3 is TGTGCCAGCAGCAAAGCCCGACTAGCGGGAGTGGGCACAGATACGCAGTATTTT. Its translation: CASSKARLAGVGTDTQYF.

The chain has TRBV2 and TRBJ1-1, with 10 bases fitting TRBD1. V was clipped by 5 bases and J by 2 bases; unmatched bases: 5. CDR1 is SNHLY, CDR2 FYNNEI, per germline. This CDR3 is 15 amino acids long. CDR3 coding DNA: TGTGCCAGCAGTCAGGACAGGGGGGGTAACACTGAAGCTTTCTTT. Its translation is CASSQDRGGNTEAFF. Looking up the rest from reference TRBV2 and TRBJ1-1 gives the full variable domain: EPEVTQTPSHQVTQMGQEVILRCVPISNHLYFYWYRQILGQKVEFLVSFYNNEISEKSEIFDDQFSVERPDGSNFTLKIRSTKLEDSAMYFCASSQDRGGNTEAFFGQGTRLTVV.

The rearrangement uses TRBV30 and TRBJ1-6; D unclear. Between the trimmed V and J ends, which lost 5 bases and 5 bases, there was a span of 13 bases. Germline CDR1 and CDR2: GTSNPN and SVGIG (reference sequence). The CDR3 is 14 residues long. The DNA for the CDR3 is TGTGCCTGGGCCTCCGACATCCATAATTCACCCCTCCACTTT. Its translation is CAWASDIHNSPLHF.

This clone occurred a few times. This chain connects TRBV6-6 to TRBJ2-1; 9 positions agree with TRBD1. The V gene's germline CDR1 is MNHNY and CDR2 SVGAGI (reference sequence). This CDR3 spans 16 amino acids. After removal of 4 bases from V and 4 bases from J, the junction contained 8 bases not matched to a gene. The CDR3 is CASSLQQGAMYNEQFF. CDR3 nucleotide sequence: TGTGCCAGCAGTTTACAACAGGGGGCGATGTACAATGAGCAGTTCTTC.

V usage is TRBV7-8 and J usage is TRBJ2-7; 9 bases agree with TRBD1. Trimming cost V 5 bases and J 2 bases; bases outside gene matches: 7. This CDR3 has 15 amino acids. The germline V gene encodes CDR1 SGHVS and CDR2 FQNEAQ. DNA of the CDR3: TGTGCCAGCAGCCTGGGACAGGGACGCGCCTACGAGCAGTACTTC. Translation gives CASSLGQGRAYEQYF.

The chain employs TRBV27 and TRBJ2-1; 11 bases are a match to TRBD2. Germline V CDR1 and CDR2: MNHEY, SMNVEV (reference sequence). This CDR3 comprises 15 residues. V lost 5 bases and J lost 4; bases outside the gene matches: 4. CDR3 loop: CASSLSGREYNEQFF. Here the CDR3 DNA reads TGTGCCAGCAGTCTTAGCGGGAGGGAGTACAATGAGCAGTTCTTC.

This clone was recorded once. The V and J genes are TRBV5-6 and TRBJ2-7; D is unclear. V was trimmed by 6 bases and J by 3 bases, leaving 13 bases between them. Germline V gene lookup returns CDR1 SGHDT and CDR2 YYEEEE. The CDR3 runs 13 residues. The CDR3, as DNA: TGTGCCAGCACCTCTACAGTATTCTACGAGCAGTACTTC. Translation: CASTSTVFYEQYF.

This clone was observed a few times. This sequence joins TRBV7-2 and TRBJ2-7; D possibly corresponds to TRBD2 (6 bases). The germline gives CDR1 SGHTA, CDR2 FQGNSA. The V end was cut by 1 base, the J end by 2 bases, with 12 bases between. The CDR3 is 15 amino acids. The CDR3 loop is CASSLVAGPTYEQYF. The CDR3 DNA follows: TGTGCCAGCAGCTTAGTGGCGGGACCTACCTACGAGCAGTACTTC.